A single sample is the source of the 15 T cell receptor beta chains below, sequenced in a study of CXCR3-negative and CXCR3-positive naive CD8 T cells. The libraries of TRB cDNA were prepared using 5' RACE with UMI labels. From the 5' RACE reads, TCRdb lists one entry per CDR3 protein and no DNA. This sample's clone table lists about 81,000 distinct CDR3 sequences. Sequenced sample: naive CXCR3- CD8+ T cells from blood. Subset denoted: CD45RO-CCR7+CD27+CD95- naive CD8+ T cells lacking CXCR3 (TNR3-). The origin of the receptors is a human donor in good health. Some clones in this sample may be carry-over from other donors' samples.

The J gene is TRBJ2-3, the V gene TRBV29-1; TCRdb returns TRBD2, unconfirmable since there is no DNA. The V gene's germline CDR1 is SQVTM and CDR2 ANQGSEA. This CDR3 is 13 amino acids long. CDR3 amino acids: CSVVGGNTDTQYF.

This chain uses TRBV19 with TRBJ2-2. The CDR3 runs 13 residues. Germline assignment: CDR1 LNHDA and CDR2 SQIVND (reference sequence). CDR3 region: CASSIGPTGELFF.

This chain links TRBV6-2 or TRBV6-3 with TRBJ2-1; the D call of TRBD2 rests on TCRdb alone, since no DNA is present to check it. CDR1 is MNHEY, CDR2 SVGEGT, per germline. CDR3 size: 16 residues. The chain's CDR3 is CASSLVAGGADNEQFF.

The CDR3 is CASSSDSGTYNEQFF. This chain joins TRBV28 and TRBJ2-1; TCRdb designates TRBD1, a call that cannot be tested without DNA. Germline CDR1 and CDR2: MDHEN and SYDVKM. This CDR3 is 15 amino acids long.

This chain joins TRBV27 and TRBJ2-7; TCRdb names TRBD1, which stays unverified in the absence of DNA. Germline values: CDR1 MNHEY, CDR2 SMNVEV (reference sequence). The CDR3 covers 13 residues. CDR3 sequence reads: CASSFGRAYEQYF.

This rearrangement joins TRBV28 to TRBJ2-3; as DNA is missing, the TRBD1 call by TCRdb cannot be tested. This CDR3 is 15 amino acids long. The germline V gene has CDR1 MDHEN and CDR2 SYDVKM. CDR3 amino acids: CASSLRTGYTDTQYF.

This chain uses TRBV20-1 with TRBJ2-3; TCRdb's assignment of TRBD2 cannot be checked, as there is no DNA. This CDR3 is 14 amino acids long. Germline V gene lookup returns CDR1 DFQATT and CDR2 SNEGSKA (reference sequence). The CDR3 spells CSAAAAGDADTQYF.

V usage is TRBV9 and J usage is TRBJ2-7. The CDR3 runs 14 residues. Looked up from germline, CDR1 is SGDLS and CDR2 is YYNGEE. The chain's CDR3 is CASSLSSASYEQYF.

This CDR3 reads CASSQTPGFDTQYF. The gene calls are TRBV4-1 and TRBJ2-3; the TCRdb call, TRBD1, lacks DNA for checking. CDR1 MGHRA and CDR2 YSYEKL come from the germline V gene. This CDR3 has 14 amino acids.

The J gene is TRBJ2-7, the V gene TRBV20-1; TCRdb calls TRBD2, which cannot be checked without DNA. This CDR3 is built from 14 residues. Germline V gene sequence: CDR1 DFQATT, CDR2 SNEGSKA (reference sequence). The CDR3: CSARSSGSWHEQYF.

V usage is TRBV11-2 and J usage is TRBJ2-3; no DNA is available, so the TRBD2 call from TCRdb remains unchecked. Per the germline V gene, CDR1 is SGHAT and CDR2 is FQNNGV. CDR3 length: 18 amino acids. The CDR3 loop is CASSSGPVVWAGGDTQYF. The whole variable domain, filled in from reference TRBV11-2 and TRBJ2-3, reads EAGVAQSPRYKIIEKRQSVAFWCNPISGHATLYWYQQILGQGPKLLIQFQNNGVVDDSQLPKDRFSAERLKGVDSTLKIQPAKLEDSAVYLCASSSGPVVWAGGDTQYFGPGTRLTVL.

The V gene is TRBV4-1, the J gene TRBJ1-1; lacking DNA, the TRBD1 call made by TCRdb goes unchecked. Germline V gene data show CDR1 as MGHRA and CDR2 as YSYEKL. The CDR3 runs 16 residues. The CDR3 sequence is CASSLMRQGVRTEAFF.

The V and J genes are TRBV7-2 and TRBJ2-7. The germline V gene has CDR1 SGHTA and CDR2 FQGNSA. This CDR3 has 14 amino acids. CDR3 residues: CASNQGNPMYEQYF.

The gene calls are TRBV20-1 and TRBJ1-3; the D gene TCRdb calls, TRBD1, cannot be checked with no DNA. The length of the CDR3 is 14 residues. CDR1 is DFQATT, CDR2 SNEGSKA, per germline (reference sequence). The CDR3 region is CSARDHGIGNTIYF.

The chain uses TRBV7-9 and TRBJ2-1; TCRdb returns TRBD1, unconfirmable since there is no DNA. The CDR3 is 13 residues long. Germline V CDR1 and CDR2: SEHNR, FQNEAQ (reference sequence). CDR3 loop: CASSPGRGDEQFF.